Sequencing of this T cell receptor beta chain was carried out in a study of cytomegalovirus exposure and HLA in healthy donors. Study-level results: Indistinguishable V segments such as TRBV6-2 and TRBV6-3 were excluded. For TCR beta chains, V- and J-gene trimming was later linked to a missense DCLRE1C variant. Within an earlier analysis, most TCR beta V segments proved productive either about 90% or about 30% of the time. Highly shared variants forming one cluster were likely a sequencing artifact.

Concerning this clone: Antigen: not known.

V shed 7 bases and J shed 2 bases, with 17 bases lying between them. Germline CDR1 is MDHEN and CDR2 is SYDVKM. The CDR3 totals 15 residues. 13 Jbeta primers and 60 Vbeta primers were used for the PCR. Assay used: immunoSEQ multiplex PCR; TCRdb lists only in-frame clones, some missing. The sample lists about 130,000 clones; over 70% were seen once. The V gene is TRBV28, the J gene TRBJ1-2, with D hard to call. Sequences were obtained from PBMCs. This clonotype was obtained from a woman aged 50 to 60 in good health and CMV-seronegative. The CDR3 region has the DNA TGTGCCAGCACCCTCTGGCGGGGAAAGAACTATGGCTACACCTTC. Protein sequence: CASTLWRGKNYGYTF.